Presented here are 25 T cell receptor beta chains from one specimen sequenced in a study of graft-versus-host responses after intestinal transplantation. Data came from immunoSEQ multiplex PCR; TCRdb stores just in-frame clones and leaves some out. The table records about 47,000 clones, roughly 95% of them present only once. These receptors are not linked to any known antigen. The sequencing here drew on unstimulated CD8+ T cells sorted from spleen or lymph node cells, taken before transplant. The receptors originated from a human donor who was the organ donor for an intestinal transplant.

The chain joins TRBV28 to TRBJ1-1; a weak D match, TRBD1 (6 bases). From germline, CDR1 is MDHEN and CDR2 SYDVKM. The CDR3 sequence is 15 residues long. V was cut by 2 bases and J by 1 base, with 11 bases left in between. The CDR3, as DNA: TGTGCCAGCAGTTTAATCAGGGGACAGAACACTGAAGCTTTCTTT. Encoded protein: CASSLIRGQNTEAFF.

V and J are TRBV28 and TRBJ2-7; possibly TRBD1 for D (6 bases). In germline, CDR1 is MDHEN, CDR2 SYDVKM. The CDR3 totals 15 residues. V lost 6 bases and J 3 bases, leaving 18 bases between the germline ends. CDR3 in amino acids: CASRPRGPTFYEQYF. The CDR3 DNA reads as TGTGCCAGCAGGCCCAGGGGCCCGACCTTCTACGAGCAGTACTTC.

The chain combines TRBV4-1 with TRBJ2-7; no clear D gene. The CDR3 spans 14 residues. Between the trimmed V and J ends, which lost 0 bases and 5 bases, there was a span of 11 bases. Looked up from germline, CDR1 is MGHRA and CDR2 is YSYEKL. This CDR3 is CASSQEGVGDEQYF. Here the CDR3 DNA reads TGCGCCAGCAGCCAAGAAGGTGTTGGGGACGAGCAGTACTTC.

The chain employs TRBV27 and TRBJ1-2; a possible D gene is TRBD1 (5 bases). The CDR3 spans 14 residues. V was cut by 6 bases and J by 1 base, with 12 bases left in between. Germline-derived CDR1 and CDR2 are MNHEY and SMNVEV (reference sequence). The CDR3 reads CASSLIDSNYGYTF. The CDR3, as DNA: TGTGCCAGCAGCCTGATTGACAGTAACTATGGCTACACCTTC.

The V call is TRBV5-6, the J call TRBJ1-4, with 8 bases matching TRBD1. With 4 bases clipped from V and 5 bases from J, the junction kept 16 bases outside the gene matches. Germline loops: CDR1 SGHDT, CDR2 YYEEEE. This CDR3 is built from 18 residues. Here the CDR3 DNA reads TGTGCCAGCAGCCTATTAGGACAGGGAGGAAGTAACAATGAAAAACTGTTTTTT. Its protein is CASSLLGQGGSNNEKLFF. Supplemented by reference TRBV5-6 and TRBJ1-4, the full variable domain reads DAGVTQSPTHLIKTRGQQVTLRCSPKSGHDTVSWYQQALGQGPQFIFQYYEEEERQRGNFPDRFSGHQFPNYSSELNVNALLLGDSALYLCASSLLGQGGSNNEKLFFGSGTQLSVL.

The chain is built from TRBV27 and TRBJ2-1, with D tentatively TRBD2 (5 bases). V was pared by 6 bases and J by 7 bases, with 22 bases between. This CDR3 comprises 16 residues. Germline V gene lookup returns CDR1 MNHEY and CDR2 SMNVEV (reference sequence). The DNA of the CDR3 is TGTGCCAGCAGGATCTCAGCGGCCGAGATGATTAATGAGCAGTTCTTC. This sequence encodes CASRISAAEMINEQFF.

The chain links TRBV25-1 to TRBJ1-1, with a possible D match to TRBD1 (5 bases). The germline gives CDR1 MGHDK, CDR2 SYGVNS. V dropped 6 bases and J dropped 7 bases, with 12 bases sitting between them. This CDR3 comprises 12 residues. CDR3: CASSLTDNEAFF. CDR3 sequence (DNA): TGTGCCAGCAGCCTTACGGACAATGAAGCTTTCTTT.

The chain joins TRBV27 to TRBJ2-1; D unresolved. Germline V gene sequence: CDR1 MNHEY, CDR2 SMNVEV (reference sequence). CDR3 length: 12 residues. The germline V and J ends were trimmed by 5 bases and 4 bases, with 6 bases remaining between them. The CDR3 bases are TGTGCCAGCAGTACGGTATACAATGAGCAGTTCTTC. This codes for CASSTVYNEQFF.

The chain joins TRBV11-2 to TRBJ2-3; D gene uncertain. In germline, CDR1 is SGHAT, CDR2 FQNNGV. V was pared by 1 base and J by 4 bases, with 15 bases between. This CDR3 region has 16 residues. The CDR3: CASSLGRALGADTQYF. The CDR3 nucleotides read TGTGCCAGCAGCTTAGGTAGGGCTCTTGGGGCAGATACGCAGTATTTT.

This clone appeared a single time. The chain recombines TRBV10-3 with TRBJ2-3; 9 bases line up with TRBD2. The CDR3 spans 15 residues. Germline values: CDR1 ENHRY, CDR2 SYGVKD. V lost 2 bases and J lost 4; bases outside the gene matches: 4. In DNA form, the CDR3 reads TGTGCCATCAGTGAGCCCGGGACTAGCTCAGATACGCAGTATTTT. Translated: CAISEPGTSSDTQYF.

The chain links TRBV4-1 to TRBJ1-6; a weak D match, TRBD1 (6 bases). The CDR3 runs to 17 residues. V lost 4 bases and J lost 10, with 23 bases in between. Germline assignment: CDR1 MGHRA and CDR2 YSYEKL. CDR3 protein: CASSPEGSGQFGSPLHF. In DNA form, the CDR3 reads TGCGCCAGCAGCCCAGAGGGGTCAGGACAGTTCGGATCACCCCTCCACTTT.

The rearrangement uses TRBV7-9 and TRBJ2-7; 8 nucleotides match TRBD1. Trimming cost V 5 bases and J 7 bases; bases outside gene matches: 13. The germline CDR1 and CDR2 sequences are SEHNR and FQNEAQ (reference sequence). The CDR3 has 15 amino acids. The CDR3: CASSPSTTGAGEQYF. The CDR3 nucleotides are TGTGCCAGCAGCCCAAGTACGACAGGGGCGGGAGAGCAGTACTTC.

The V call is TRBV2, the J call TRBJ2-7; 10 bases agree with TRBD1. This CDR3 comprises 14 residues. After removal of 7 bases from V and 2 bases from J, the junction contained 5 bases not matched to a gene. In germline, CDR1 is SNHLY, CDR2 FYNNEI. The CDR3 here is CASKPGTGAYEQYF. CDR3 DNA sequence: TGTGCCAGCAAACCAGGGACAGGGGCCTACGAGCAGTACTTC.

The V gene is TRBV4-1, the J gene TRBJ1-1, with a possible D match to TRBD1 (5 bases). V was pared by 1 base and J by 10 bases, with 19 bases between. This CDR3 comprises 15 residues. The germline V gene has CDR1 MGHRA and CDR2 YSYEKL. The chain's CDR3 is CASSQGAQGDQGAFF. The CDR3 DNA is TGCGCCAGCAGCCAAGGGGCCCAGGGTGATCAGGGAGCTTTCTTT.

CDR3 nucleotides: TGTGCCAGCAGCGCAGGATCACAGGGGTACGGCTATGGCTACACCTTC. Protein: CASSAGSQGYGYGYTF. The chain combines TRBV2 with TRBJ1-2, with 7 bases fitting TRBD1. Trimming cost V 6 bases and J 4 bases; bases outside gene matches: 14. The CDR3 has 16 residues. Per germline, CDR1 SNHLY and CDR2 FYNNEI.

The chain recombines TRBV6-1 with TRBJ2-3; either TRBD1 or TRBD2 may supply D (6 bases each). Germline V lookup: CDR1 MNHNS, CDR2 SASEGT. V gave up 4 bases and J gave up 3 bases, with 20 bases separating them. The CDR3 runs 17 residues. CDR3 sequence: CASSAPVGGLGTDTQYF. In DNA form, the CDR3 reads TGTGCCAGCAGTGCCCCCGTGGGGGGCTTGGGGACAGATACGCAGTATTTT.

This chain connects TRBV27 to TRBJ1-6; D is uncertain. Germline V gives CDR1 MNHEY, CDR2 SMNVEV (reference sequence). The germline V and J ends were trimmed by 2 bases and 3 bases, with 5 bases remaining between them. The CDR3 covers 14 residues. The CDR3 loop is CASSLGVYNSPLHF. The CDR3 DNA sequence: TGTGCCAGCAGTTTAGGGGTCTATAATTCACCCCTCCACTTT.

V gene TRBV4-3 combines with J gene TRBJ2-7, with unresolved D. V lost 1 base and J 3 bases, leaving 7 bases between the germline ends. The CDR3 runs 13 residues. CDR1 and CDR2 from the germline V gene are LGHNA and YSLEER. This CDR3 is CASSQVGNYEQYF. As DNA, the CDR3 is TGCGCCAGCAGCCAAGTAGGGAACTACGAGCAGTACTTC.

The rearrangement uses TRBV7-3 and TRBJ2-5, with 16 bases matching TRBD2. The CDR3 sequence is 20 residues long. Germline CDR1 and CDR2: SGHTA and FQGTGA. V was clipped by 5 bases and J by 1 base; unmatched bases: 13. The CDR3 loop is CASSPSGTSGGAFRQETQYF. The CDR3 DNA reads as TGTGCCAGCAGCCCGTCCGGGACTAGCGGGGGGGCCTTCCGCCAAGAGACCCAGTACTTC. Together with reference TRBV7-3 and TRBJ2-5, the CDR3 gives the full variable domain: GAGVSQTPSNKVTEKGKYVELRCDPISGHTALYWYRQSLGQGPEFLIYFQGTGAADDSGLPNDRFFAVRPEGSVSTLKIQRTERGDSAVYLCASSPSGTSGGAFRQETQYFGPGTRLLVL.

The J gene is TRBJ2-7, the V gene TRBV19, with D unclear. The V end was cut by 3 bases, the J end by 2 bases, with 8 bases between. CDR1 and CDR2 from the germline V gene are LNHDA and SQIVND (reference sequence). The CDR3 consists of 13 residues. CDR3 region: CASSIGVAYEQYF. For the CDR3, the DNA is TGTGCCAGTAGTATTGGGGTCGCCTACGAGCAGTACTTC.

This chain links TRBV7-2 with TRBJ2-7; D call uncertain. The CDR3 is 14 amino acids. Germline V CDR1 and CDR2: SGHTA, FQGNSA. The V end was cut by 1 base, the J end by 0 bases, with 7 bases between. CDR3 nucleotides: TGTGCCAGCAGCTTAGTCGTTCGCTCCTACGAGCAGTACTTC. Translating it yields CASSLVVRSYEQYF.

The chain carries TRBV10-3 and TRBJ1-1; D is unresolved. Germline CDR1 ENHRY, CDR2 SYGVKD. The CDR3 has 15 residues. V dropped 6 bases and J dropped 0 bases, with 14 bases sitting between them. In nucleotides, the CDR3 is TGTGCCATCAGCCGTGATCGGGGAATGAACACTGAAGCTTTCTTT. Translated: CAISRDRGMNTEAFF.

This clone was picked up one time. This chain links TRBV27 with TRBJ2-5, with 7 bases lining up with TRBD1. The J call is doubtful: the DNA matches TRBJ2-7 better. Per germline, CDR1 MNHEY and CDR2 SMNVEV (reference sequence). This CDR3 comprises 14 residues. The CDR3 is CASSFQQGPYEQYF. In nucleotides, the CDR3 is TGTGCCAGCAGTTTTCAACAGGGGCCCTACGAGCAGTACTTC.

The J gene is TRBJ2-6, the V gene TRBV19; 7 nucleotides match TRBD1. CDR3 length: 17 amino acids. Germline assignment: CDR1 LNHDA and CDR2 SQIVND (reference sequence). Trimming cost V 3 bases and J 0 bases; bases outside gene matches: 5. CDR3 loop: CASSIPRGSSGANVLTF. The DNA of the CDR3 is TGTGCCAGTAGTATCCCCAGGGGGAGCTCTGGGGCCAACGTCCTGACTTTC.

The V and J genes are TRBV11-2 and TRBJ1-1; D remains ambiguous. This CDR3 is built from 12 residues. Trimming shortened V by 6 bases and J by 1 base, and 6 bases separated the two germline ends. CDR1 is SGHAT, CDR2 FQNNGV, per germline. The chain's CDR3 is CASRPGNTEAFF. CDR3 nucleotide sequence: TGTGCCAGCAGACCAGGGAACACTGAAGCTTTCTTT.